This T cell receptor beta chain was identified during a study of cytomegalovirus exposure and HLA in healthy donors (dated by TCRdb to about 2017). At the level of the whole study: According to an earlier analysis of a few hundred of the donors, about 179 million T cells yielded some 120 million unique TCR beta sequences and about 300 Gb of sequence data. An early release that covered about 600 HLA-typed donors contained about 290 gigabases of sequencing data and approximately 85 million unique TCR sequences. Of the 300 to 500 genotyped donors, 81% were placed in the genetic ancestry cluster associated with self-reported Caucasian donors. The study aimed to test whether cataloging public T cell receptors could reveal signatures of past pathogen exposure. The T cell repertoires of around 730 subjects were profiled by immunosequencing and related to cytomegalovirus serostatus. A separate validation cohort of about 110 different subjects was used in addition to the approximately 610-subject first cohort. The study combined high-throughput TCR immunosequencing, statistical association of individual TCRs with disease status, and machine learning to predict cytomegalovirus infection status. A later analysis re-analyzed previously published TCR beta repertoires from about 600 donors and added high-resolution HLA genotyping to study TCR occurrence patterns. In the later analysis, no new phenotypic data were used to find candidate immune exposures; instead, reliance was placed on TCR beta sequences and their occurrence across donors. To decide whether each TCR beta V gene segment behaved as functional or pseudogenic, an earlier analysis of some 600 of the donors relied on high-throughput TCR beta sequencing. Donor age, sex, ethnicity and CMV serostatus were compiled alongside the repertoire data. Genome-wide SNP genotypes for about 55% of the roughly 670 donors were used in a later genetic analysis, which treated that subset as a discovery cohort. All discovery cohort repertoires had been generated using a single sequencing platform. HLA typing covered class I and class II loci at four-digit resolution. The number of donors typed differed by locus, with roughly 620-630 for A, B, C, DRB1 and DQB1, more than 500 for DQA1, over 600 for DPA1, and approximately 470 for DPB1. About 5 DR-DQ haplotypes were handled as single units for association and clustering, since linkage in the cohort was strong. On average, around 240,000 unique TCR beta nucleotide sequences were sequenced per donor among several hundred genotyped donors of the cohort, with 15% to 20% of those sequences being non-productive. The paper's findings and limits, for the study overall: In the study, approximately 160 TCR beta chains were listed as associated with cytomegalovirus. Because HLA typing was missing for some donors at each locus, association tests included only the typed subset. In a later analysis, most CMV-associated TCR beta chains were found to appear HLA-restricted, with HLA associations seemingly driven largely by CMV exposure. Broadly in line with IMGT annotations, most TCR beta V segments showed up in productive rearrangements about 87% or about 30% of the time in an earlier analysis of 587 of the donors. This cohort had only TCR beta chains sequenced, and the lack of alpha or paired-chain data limited which features could be detected. A few of the identified cytomegalovirus-associated TCR beta chains were confirmed in vitro to be specific for cytomegalovirus antigens. According to a later analysis, TCR association rates differed among HLA loci, with DRB1 alleles showing the most associated TCRs and HLA-C alleles showing the fewest. Some IMGT-functional V segments, including TRBV6-2 and TRBV6-3, could not be told apart with the 87-base-pair reads, so those segments were excluded. When HLA alleles, especially DR and DQ, strongly co-occurred, attributing TCR associations to individual alleles was difficult. According to a later analysis, parvovirus B19, influenza, CMV and Epstein-Barr virus appeared linked to several top co-occurrence clusters. In a later genetic analysis, a missense DCLRE1C variant was associated with V-gene and J-gene trimming of TCR beta chains, and the association was replicated in an independent cohort. The earlier analysis of approximately 560 of the donors excluded some 16 rarely observed V segments, including chromosome 9 orphons, because counts were too low. The classifier was reported to diagnose cytomegalovirus status with high specificity and sensitivity in both the original cohort and the validation cohort. Linkage disequilibrium might explain the correlated functional status among segregating V segments, but an unknown experimental factor could not be excluded. A later genetic analysis reported fewer N-insertions in productive TCRs among donors in an Asian-associated ancestry cluster than the roughly 620-donor mean. At a false discovery rate of 0.05, a later analysis linked 15,000 to 20,000 TCR beta sequences to specific HLA alleles. A cluster of highly shared sequence variants was judged likely to be a technical artifact of the sequencing pipeline. According to the authors, the approach could potentially be generalized to other disease states and immunological phenotypes. Immune exposure information for the cohort was limited to CMV serostatus. While some public TCRs were present in many individuals, most TCR sequences turned up only very rarely across donors. Sequencing depth was assumed to be roughly uniform across donors in the presence/absence analyses, though that assumption may not hold. A later analysis found that HLA-associated TCR beta chains were more clonally expanded and had lower generation probabilities than equally common non-associated chains. A further reported finding was that TCR beta sequences accurately predicted the HLA-A and HLA-B alleles for most subjects in the first cohort.

A note on this clone: This clone's antigen is unknown. No base qualities exist here, and no much larger clone lies one base off it.

The cohort consisted of approximately 690 healthy bone marrow donors. At the time of sampling, every cohort member was nominally healthy, though immune exposures that went unrecorded were likely present. The donor tested CMV seropositive, placing the donor among the 250 to 350 seropositive members of the cohort. A peripheral blood sample was provided by each donor, and peripheral blood mononuclear cells were used for TCR beta sequencing. The Qiagen DNeasy Blood Extraction Kit was used to extract genomic DNA from the blood cell samples. Library method: the immunoSEQ multiplex PCR assay. For the multiplex PCR, a mixture combining 60 forward primers for TCR Vbeta segments and 13 reverse primers for TCR Jbeta segments was used. The CDR3 region of rearranged TCR beta genes was amplified from genomic DNA by a multiplex PCR assay. On the Illumina HiSeq System, the amplified TCR beta libraries were sequenced as 87-base-pair reads. As for the authors' bioinformatics: Across the roughly 640 repertoires, a later analysis counted 80 million or so unique TCR beta chains, roughly 11 million of which were shared by at least two donors. A nearest-neighbor algorithm error-corrected the raw reads and collapsed the reads into unique sequences, merging closely related sequences to remove PCR and sequencing errors. To assign V, D and J gene segments, CDR3 sequences were aligned to IMGT reference sequences. For a sequence to be retained, at least a six-nucleotide match to both a V gene segment and a J gene segment was required. Rearrangements were called productive when the CDR3 lacked stop codons and stayed in frame with V and J; all others were non-productive. Following IMGT convention, CDR3 was defined as the stretch from the second conserved V-encoded cysteine up to the conserved J-encoded phenylalanine. In an earlier analysis of around 540 of the donors, sequences lacking an unambiguous match to a single V gene segment were excluded. In an earlier analysis of a few hundred of the donors, V segments were called functional above 56.7% productive rearrangements and were called segregating when the between-donor standard deviation exceeded 5%. To diagnose cytomegalovirus status from the catalog of TCR beta chain sequences, a statistical classification framework was built. V and J gene assignment, in a later analysis, came from comparing TCR nucleotide sequences with IMGT/GENE-DB human TR gene sequences. A later analysis assigned CDR3 sequences and most-parsimonious VDJ recombination scenarios with the TCRdist pipeline. A later analysis defined each TCR beta chain by its CDR3 amino acid sequence plus V-gene family, and excluded reads lacking a unique V-gene family. As a way to deal with suspected cross-contamination and a sequencing artifact, a later analysis dropped roughly 600 nucleotide sequences that were highly shared and had low generation probability. For each public chain, a later analysis derived a clonal expansion index from normalized ranks of inferred template counts within each repertoire. Generation probabilities in a later analysis came from a VDJ recombination model fitted to out-of-frame rearrangements, and those results were checked against IGoR. A later analysis scored TCR-TCR, TCR-HLA and TCR-CMV co-occurrence with hypergeometric tests, applying a repertoire-size bias correction to TCR pairs. To estimate false discovery rates, a later analysis permuted the HLA or CMV assignments 20 times. In a later analysis, co-occurring TCRs were grouped with DBSCAN, and TCRdist sequence similarity was added when clustering was performed within HLA-allele-positive subsets. Repertoires with fewer than 30,000 or more than 120,000 public chains were left out of co-occurrence clustering, as were four to six repertoires with anomalous nucleotide sharing. TCRdb obtained this table from immuneACCESS and retained in-frame rearrangements with V and J assigned. These tables miss some clones; where compared with another copy, unresolved V genes account for less than half of the shortfall, and the remainder is unexplained. V, J and clone size are those of that table, while D and trimming were read from the DNA. This sample comprises some 78,000 clones, about 80% of them detected only once. The leading ten clones occupy roughly a quarter of the sample.

From its cysteine to its phenylalanine, the CDR3 spans 16 amino acids. The CDR3 DNA has 48 bases and is translated from base 1. Trimming takes 3 bases off V and 6 bases off J; junction bases not matched to a gene: 5. The CDR1 and CDR2 encoded by the germline V gene are MNHNS and SASEGT. The sequenced sample consisted of PBMCs. Recombination linked TRBV6-1 to TRBJ2-1, with 13 central nucleotides matching TRBD2. The receptor comes from a woman aged 45-65 years in good health and CMV-seropositive. The CDR3 reads as follows: CASSDVRTSGSNEQFF. The bases are TGTGCCAGCAGTGACGTGCGGACTAGCGGGAGCAATGAGCAGTTCTTC.